The 9 T cell receptor beta chains presented below share a single source sample, sequenced in a study of blood T cell repertoires in COVID-19. Clones were sequenced by immunoSEQ multiplex PCR, and TCRdb holds only the in-frame ones, with some missing. The table records a few hundred thousand clones, about 90% of them present only once. What was sequenced was PBMCs or T cells enriched from blood (not recorded which). These TCRs come from a man aged 30-40 years who had recovered from COVID-19.

The chain uses TRBV4-1 and TRBJ2-5, with TRBD2 matching over 16 bases. Germline CDR1 MGHRA, CDR2 YSYEKL. The CDR3 extends over 16 amino acids. The V gene end was trimmed by 3 bases and the J gene end by 5 bases; junction bases not matched to a gene: 3. DNA of the CDR3: TGCGCCAGCAGCCACGGGACTAGCGGGGGGGCTGAGACCCAGTACTTC. This sequence encodes CASSHGTSGGAETQYF.

The V and J genes are TRBV5-1 and TRBJ1-3; D may be TRBD1 (5 bases). V dropped 2 bases and J dropped 0 bases, with 9 bases sitting between them. Germline CDR1 and CDR2: SGHRS and YFSETQ. This CDR3 comprises 15 residues. The chain's CDR3 is CASSLDSYSGNTIYF. In nucleotides, the CDR3 is TGCGCCAGCAGCTTAGACAGTTACTCTGGAAACACCATATATTTT.

The CDR3 DNA reads TGTGCCAGTTCACTAGCGGGAGTCAATAATGAGCAGTTCTTC. Translation gives CASSLAGVNNEQFF. The V gene is TRBV6-5, the J gene TRBJ2-1; 11 positions agree with TRBD2. This CDR3 is 14 amino acids long. Germline assignment: CDR1 MNHEY and CDR2 SVGAGI. The J segment lost 7 bases and the V segment lost 9 bases, leaving 8 bases of the junction unmatched.

This chain's CDR3 is CASSRQLDTEAFF. The CDR3 region has the DNA TGCGCCAGCAGCCGGCAGTTGGACACTGAAGCTTTCTTT. V usage is TRBV4-1 and J usage is TRBJ1-1; D gene ambiguous. CDR3 length: 13 amino acids. Between the trimmed V and J ends, which lost 4 bases and 3 bases, there was a span of 9 bases. Per the germline V gene, CDR1 is MGHRA and CDR2 is YSYEKL.

The DNA of the CDR3 is TGCGCCAGCAGCCAAGGAGGCCGGGACAGCTACCTTACAACTAATGAAAAACTGTTTTTT. Protein sequence: CASSQGGRDSYLTTNEKLFF. The J gene is TRBJ1-4, the V gene TRBV4-1, with 7 nucleotides matching TRBD1. V trimming: 1 base; J trimming: 0 bases; junction bases outside the gene matches: 14. The CDR3 sequence is 20 residues long. CDR1 is MGHRA and CDR2 is YSYEKL in the germline V gene.

This rearrangement joins TRBV5-1 to TRBJ1-1; D is undetermined. The CDR3 consists of 16 residues. The V gene's germline CDR1 is SGHRS and CDR2 YFSETQ. Trimming took 0 bases from V and 0 from J, leaving 12 bases between them. The CDR3 protein is CASSLGGLRMNTEAFF. CDR3 DNA sequence: TGCGCCAGCAGCTTGGGTGGACTCCGCATGAACACTGAAGCTTTCTTT.

The chain has TRBV24-1 and TRBJ2-3, with D maybe TRBD1 (6 bases). V was cut by 1 base and J by 1 base, with 11 bases left in between. This CDR3 is 16 amino acids long. Germline-derived CDR1 and CDR2 are KGHDR and SFDVKD. The CDR3 bases are TGTGCCACCAGTGATTTAGGGGGACCCGGCACAGATACGCAGTATTTT. Translated: CATSDLGGPGTDTQYF.

The genes are TRBV6-5 and TRBJ1-2, with D unclear. This CDR3 comprises 14 residues. Germline V gene lookup returns CDR1 MNHEY and CDR2 SVGAGI. The V end was cut by 2 bases, the J end by 3 bases, with 10 bases between. The CDR3 DNA follows: TGTGCCAGCAGTTACATGGTATCGGACTATGGCTACACCTTC. Its protein is CASSYMVSDYGYTF.

The chain recombines TRBV10-3 with TRBJ2-3, with D perhaps TRBD1 (5 bases). The germline CDR1 and CDR2 sequences are ENHRY and SYGVKD. This CDR3 region has 16 residues. V dropped 7 bases and J dropped 0 bases, with 17 bases sitting between them. The CDR3 reads CAITAGRTGSTDTQYF. CDR3 DNA: TGTGCCATCACGGCAGGGCGGACGGGTAGCACAGATACGCAGTATTTT.